This is a list of T cell receptor beta chains from one sample in a study of shared clonotypes between healthy human individuals. Only in-frame clones appear in the TCRdb table, and some are missing; sequencing was by immunoSEQ multiplex PCR. The repertoire consists of about 2.1 million clones, with around 93% occurring once and the leading ten covering roughly 1.7%. Sequenced material: naive CD8+ T cells from PBMCs. The receptors shown here come from a man between 18 and 35 years old in good health. Some clones in this sample may be carry-over from other donors' samples. Each CDR3 is given with its conserved first and last residue. The order of the fields is CDR3 protein, CDR3 DNA, J gene, D gene, V gene, clone size. D genes are given only for firm matches. Clone size is stated in some rows and not others, as once, few, many or a class when expanded.

CDR3 protein: CATSRDSSVAETQYF
CDR3 DNA: TGTGCCACCAGCAGAGATTCCTCCGTCGCAGAGACCCAGTACTTC
J gene: TRBJ2-5
D gene: NA
V gene: TRBV15
clone size: NA

CDR3 protein: CASSLGDGYTDTQYF
CDR3 DNA: TGTGCCAGCAGCTTAGGGGACGGATACACAGATACGCAGTATTTT
J gene: TRBJ2-3
D gene: NA
V gene: TRBV7-9
clone size: NA

CDR3 protein: CARDRDILPEQFF
CDR3 DNA: TGTGCCAGGGACCGGGACATACTTCCCGAGCAGTTCTTC
J gene: TRBJ2-1
D gene: NA
V gene: TRBV11-3
clone size: NA

CDR3 protein: CASSYSRTGSRNEQFF
CDR3 DNA: TGTGCCAGCAGTTACTCTAGGACGGGGTCCCGCAATGAGCAGTTCTTC
J gene: TRBJ2-1
D gene: NA
V gene: TRBV6-5
clone size: NA

CDR3 protein: CSVEWGYGYTF
CDR3 DNA: TGCAGCGTTGAATGGGGATATGGCTACACCTTC
J gene: TRBJ1-2
D gene: NA
V gene: TRBV29-1
clone size: once

CDR3 protein: CATSRDLGRTTEAFF
CDR3 DNA: TGTGCCACCAGCAGAGATCTTGGCCGTACCACTGAAGCTTTCTTT
J gene: TRBJ1-1
D gene: NA
V gene: TRBV15
clone size: NA

CDR3 protein: CASSSATGLEQYF
CDR3 DNA: TGTGCCAGCAGTTCTGCCACAGGGTTGGAGCAGTACTTC
J gene: TRBJ2-7
D gene: NA
V gene: TRBV27
clone size: NA

CDR3 protein: CSVGTGGGGNTIYF
CDR3 DNA: TGCAGCGTCGGAACAGGGGGCGGAGGAAACACCATATATTTT
J gene: TRBJ1-3
D gene: TRBD1
V gene: TRBV29-1
clone size: NA

CDR3 protein: CASSPRRGTEAFF
CDR3 DNA: TGCGCCAGCAGCCCGCGCAGGGGAACTGAAGCTTTCTTT
J gene: TRBJ1-1
D gene: NA
V gene: TRBV4-1
clone size: few

CDR3 protein: CASSMGQGTSGANVLTF
CDR3 DNA: TGTGCCAGTAGTATGGGGCAGGGGACCTCTGGGGCCAACGTCCTGACTTTC
J gene: TRBJ2-6
D gene: NA
V gene: TRBV19
clone size: NA

CDR3 protein: CSVNENIQYF
CDR3 DNA: TGCAGCGTTAACGAAAACATTCAGTACTTC
J gene: TRBJ2-4
D gene: NA
V gene: TRBV20-1
clone size: NA

CDR3 protein: CASSLLRETQYF
CDR3 DNA: TGCGCCAGCAGCTTGCTCCGGGAGACCCAGTACTTC
J gene: TRBJ2-5
D gene: NA
V gene: TRBV5-1
clone size: NA

CDR3 protein: CASSVGPYEQYF
CDR3 DNA: TGTGCCAGCAGTGTGGGGCCCTACGAGCAGTACTTC
J gene: TRBJ2-7
D gene: NA
V gene: TRBV6-1
clone size: NA

CDR3 protein: CASSLSQAYEQYF
CDR3 DNA: TGTGCCAGCAGCTTATCTCAGGCCTACGAGCAGTACTTC
J gene: TRBJ2-7
D gene: NA
V gene: TRBV7-3
clone size: NA

CDR3 protein: CASSLGAGGGEQYF
CDR3 DNA: TGTGCCAGCAGCTTGGGGGCAGGCGGTGGAGAGCAGTACTTC
J gene: TRBJ2-7
D gene: NA
V gene: TRBV5-8
clone size: once

CDR3 protein: CASSSLTRGRETQYF
CDR3 DNA: TGTGCCAGCAGCTCGCTTACCAGGGGGCGAGAGACCCAGTACTTC
J gene: TRBJ2-5
D gene: TRBD1
V gene: TRBV5-6
clone size: NA